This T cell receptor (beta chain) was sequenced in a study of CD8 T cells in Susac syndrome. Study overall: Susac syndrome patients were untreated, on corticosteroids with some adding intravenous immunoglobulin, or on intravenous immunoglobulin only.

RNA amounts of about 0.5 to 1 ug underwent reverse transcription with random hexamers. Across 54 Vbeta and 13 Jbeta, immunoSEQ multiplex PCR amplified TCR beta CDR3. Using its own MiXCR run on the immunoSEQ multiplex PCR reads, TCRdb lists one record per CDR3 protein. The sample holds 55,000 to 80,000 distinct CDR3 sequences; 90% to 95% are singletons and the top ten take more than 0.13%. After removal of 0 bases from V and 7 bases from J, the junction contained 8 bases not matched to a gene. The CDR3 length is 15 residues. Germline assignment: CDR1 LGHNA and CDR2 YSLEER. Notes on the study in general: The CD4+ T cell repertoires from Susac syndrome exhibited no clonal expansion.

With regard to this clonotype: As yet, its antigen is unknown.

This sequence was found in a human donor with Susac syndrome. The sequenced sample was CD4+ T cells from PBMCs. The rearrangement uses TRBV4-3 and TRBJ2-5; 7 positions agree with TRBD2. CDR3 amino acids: CASSQESRGSGTQYF. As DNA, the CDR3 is TGCGCCAGCAGCCAAGAATCGCGGGGGAGCGGGACCCAGTACTTC.